This TCR beta chain was obtained from a study of beta chain features in type 1 diabetes. This CDR3 has 11 amino acids. From germline, CDR1 is SGHNT and CDR2 YYREEE (reference sequence). J gave up 8 bases and V 4 bases, and 3 bases lay outside the gene matches. Each of the CD4+ naive, central memory, regulatory and stem cell-like memory populations was sorted via CD45RO/CCR7/CD25/CD127/CD95/CD27. On this clone itself: Its target is not known.

Study-wide results and limits: Compared with healthy donors, patients appeared to share more similar naive, central memory and regulatory TCRB repertoires.

The isolated RNA, all of it, was reverse transcribed, so expressed TCRB transcripts were what got sequenced. TCRdb keeps only in-frame clones here, not all; method: immunoSEQ multiplex PCR. Of over 120,000 clones listed, around 9.3% were seen once; the top ten hold approximately 1.3%. This clonotype was sampled from a man younger than 35 in good health. The chain carries TRBV5-4 and TRBJ2-7, with 7 bases that match TRBD1. Sequenced sample: naive CD4+ T cells from blood. The DNA for the CDR3 is TGTGCCAGCAGCCGACAGGGTCAGCAGTACTTC. This translates into CASSRQGQQYF.